Listed below are T cell receptor beta chains from one sample, sequenced in a study of TIL therapy for anti-PD-1-resistant metastatic lung cancer. Produced via immunoSEQ multiplex PCR; TCRdb's table is partial and in-frame only. This sample has about 59,000 clones, with roughly 80% found just once. Sample: blood, taken at baseline. The receptors derive from a person aged 25-85 years with non-small cell lung cancer. Both conserved end residues are part of each CDR3.

J: TRBJ1-4; V: TRBV30; CDR3: CAWSVGEKLFF
J: TRBJ2-4; V: TRBV7-3; CDR3: CASSLSGLAGNIQYF
J: TRBJ1-5; V: TRBV18; CDR3: CASSPRQGGGNQPQHF
J: TRBJ2-7; V: TRBV28; CDR3: CASSFMGSSFYEQYF
J: TRBJ2-5; V: TRBV7-8; CDR3: CATGTQYF
J: TRBJ1-2; V: TRBV7-8; CDR3: CASSFEFAPILGYTF
J: TRBJ2-1; V: TRBV27; CDR3: CASSLLAGVNEQFF
J: TRBJ2-1; V: TRBV11-2; CDR3: CASSLEGGSYNEQFF
J: TRBJ1-4; V: TRBV4-3; CDR3: CASSQNRDPNEKLFF
J: TRBJ2-7; V: TRBV9; CDR3: CASSVDGSYEQYF
J: TRBJ1-2; V: TRBV15; CDR3: CATSRDRGGYTF